These T cell receptor beta chains were read from a single sample in a study of molecular identifiers for immune sequencing clone quantification. TCRdb re-called the PCR reads with MiXCR, one entry per CDR3 protein. Here the sample spans some 70,000 distinct CDR3 sequences, 15% to 20% being singletons. Sequencing was carried out using naive CD8+ T cells from blood, with Jurkat cell RNA spiked in. The receptors originated from a human donor in good health. Some libraries in this study had Jurkat cell RNA spiked in. The CDR3 runs from the conserved cysteine through the conserved F or W. The D gene is left open where the match is weak. Rows may omit the clone size; those that give it use once, few, many or a size class.

V gene	J gene	D gene	clone size	CDR3 DNA	CDR3 protein
TRBV4-1	TRBJ2-1	TRBD2	many	TGCGCCAGCAGCCTGGGACTAGCGGGAGTTCCTGAGCAGTTCTTC	CASSLGLAGVPEQFF
TRBV9	TRBJ1-2	NA	many	TGTGCCAGCCGTGGCAACTATGGCTACACCTTC	CASRGNYGYTF
TRBV7-9	TRBJ2-5	TRBD1	many	TGTGCCAGCAGCTTAGGGACAGGGGGCCAAGAGACCCAGTACTTC	CASSLGTGGQETQYF
TRBV27	TRBJ2-7	NA	few	TGTGCCAGCAGTTCCCTACGGGAAAGATCCCAGCAGTACTTC	CASSSLRERSQQYF
TRBV6-2/TRBV6-3	TRBJ2-1	NA	many	TGTGCCAGCAGTTACGGGACCCCGGTCCATGAGCAGTTCTTC	CASSYGTPVHEQFF
TRBV30	TRBJ1-5	NA	many	TGTGCCTGGAGTGCTGGGGTAAGCAATCAGCCCCAGCATTTT	CAWSAGVSNQPQHF
TRBV7-2	TRBJ2-7	TRBD2	many	TGTGCCAGCAGCCCATCCGGGGGGTTCTACGAGCAGTACTTC	CASSPSGGFYEQYF
TRBV11-2	TRBJ2-1	NA	NA	TGTGCCAGCAGGGGATATGGCAATGAGCAGTTCTTC	CASRGYGNEQFF
TRBV5-5	TRBJ2-7	TRBD1	few	TGTGCCAGCAGCTATGCAACAGGGGGTTACGAGCAGTACTTC	CASSYATGGYEQYF
TRBV6-2/TRBV6-3	TRBJ2-7	NA	many	TGTGCCAGCATTTCCGGGATAAGCTCCTACGAGCAGTACTTC	CASISGISSYEQYF
TRBV19	TRBJ1-1	TRBD1	many	TGTGCCAGTAGTATAGCGGACAGGACTACTGAAGCTTTCTTT	CASSIADRTTEAFF
TRBV7-6	TRBJ1-6	NA	many	TGTGCCAGCAGCTCCTCGGACACGTTAGATTCACCCCTCCACTTT	CASSSSDTLDSPLHF
TRBV2	TRBJ2-3	TRBD2	few	TGTGCCAGCAGTGAAGGAGGACTAGCGGGCACAGATACGCAGTATTTT	CASSEGGLAGTDTQYF
TRBV12-3/TRBV12-4	TRBJ2-6	NA	many	TGTGCCAGCAGTGTGACAGGCTCTGGGGCCAACGTCCTGACTTTC	CASSVTGSGANVLTF
TRBV4-3	TRBJ1-1	TRBD1	few	TGCGCCAGCAGCCAAGATTACCGGACAGGGACTATGAACACTGGAGCTTTCTTT	CASSQDYRTGTMNTGAFF
TRBV4-3	TRBJ1-5	NA	many	TGCGCCAGCAGCGCCTACCTAGCGGTTGGTCAGCCCCAGCATTTT	CASSAYLAVGQPQHF